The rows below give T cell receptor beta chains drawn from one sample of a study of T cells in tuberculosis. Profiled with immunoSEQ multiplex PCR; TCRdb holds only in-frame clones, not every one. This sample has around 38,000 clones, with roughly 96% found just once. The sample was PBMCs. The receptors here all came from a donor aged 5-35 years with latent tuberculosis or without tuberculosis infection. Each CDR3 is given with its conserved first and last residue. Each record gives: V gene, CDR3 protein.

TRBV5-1	CASSWGQGLSYGYTF
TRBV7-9	CASSPGQGRRNEKLFF
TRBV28	CASKSGAISGNTIYF
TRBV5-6	CASTRWGNQPQHF
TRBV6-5	CASIRQGPMNTEAFF
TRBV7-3	CASRQSGGRGETQYF
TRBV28	CASSNGAYEQYF
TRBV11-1	CASSGTAGNTIYF
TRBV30	CAWAQPGQRMNTEAFF
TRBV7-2	CASSSLPRGSPLHF
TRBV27	CASRETGRDYGYTF
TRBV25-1	CASSPSRTDEKLFF
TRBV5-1	CASSQGLAGTQYF
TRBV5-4	CASSSGGGAEAFF
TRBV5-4	CASSVLAGAFYNEQFF
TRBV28	CASSLRGGLNYNEQFF
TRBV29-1	CSGSEGAHGYTF
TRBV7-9	CASSRVTGLLSGNTIYF
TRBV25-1	CASSGDRDRETQETQYF
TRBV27	CASSQYRAAGQPQHF
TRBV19	CASSIIGTGGRQPQHF
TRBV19	CASSRGTLDYGYTF
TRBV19	CASSPKGELGYTF
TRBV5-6	CASSQGLAGFYEQYF
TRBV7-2	CASSLGRVPGYTF
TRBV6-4	CASSDGTGGEKLFF
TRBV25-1	CASSESGTGGSGEQYF
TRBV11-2	CASSLVSGGAAPYEQYF
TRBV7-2	CASSPTRIAPREQYF
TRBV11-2	CASSLEAGVHEQYF
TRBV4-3	CASSQEETSNSPLHF
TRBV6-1	CASSSGAGGGNTIYF
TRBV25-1	CASSESSRVGQPQHF
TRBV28	CASSLTGLLAKNIQYF
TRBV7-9	CASSFGTGYYEQYF
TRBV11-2	CASSSTGGAEAFF